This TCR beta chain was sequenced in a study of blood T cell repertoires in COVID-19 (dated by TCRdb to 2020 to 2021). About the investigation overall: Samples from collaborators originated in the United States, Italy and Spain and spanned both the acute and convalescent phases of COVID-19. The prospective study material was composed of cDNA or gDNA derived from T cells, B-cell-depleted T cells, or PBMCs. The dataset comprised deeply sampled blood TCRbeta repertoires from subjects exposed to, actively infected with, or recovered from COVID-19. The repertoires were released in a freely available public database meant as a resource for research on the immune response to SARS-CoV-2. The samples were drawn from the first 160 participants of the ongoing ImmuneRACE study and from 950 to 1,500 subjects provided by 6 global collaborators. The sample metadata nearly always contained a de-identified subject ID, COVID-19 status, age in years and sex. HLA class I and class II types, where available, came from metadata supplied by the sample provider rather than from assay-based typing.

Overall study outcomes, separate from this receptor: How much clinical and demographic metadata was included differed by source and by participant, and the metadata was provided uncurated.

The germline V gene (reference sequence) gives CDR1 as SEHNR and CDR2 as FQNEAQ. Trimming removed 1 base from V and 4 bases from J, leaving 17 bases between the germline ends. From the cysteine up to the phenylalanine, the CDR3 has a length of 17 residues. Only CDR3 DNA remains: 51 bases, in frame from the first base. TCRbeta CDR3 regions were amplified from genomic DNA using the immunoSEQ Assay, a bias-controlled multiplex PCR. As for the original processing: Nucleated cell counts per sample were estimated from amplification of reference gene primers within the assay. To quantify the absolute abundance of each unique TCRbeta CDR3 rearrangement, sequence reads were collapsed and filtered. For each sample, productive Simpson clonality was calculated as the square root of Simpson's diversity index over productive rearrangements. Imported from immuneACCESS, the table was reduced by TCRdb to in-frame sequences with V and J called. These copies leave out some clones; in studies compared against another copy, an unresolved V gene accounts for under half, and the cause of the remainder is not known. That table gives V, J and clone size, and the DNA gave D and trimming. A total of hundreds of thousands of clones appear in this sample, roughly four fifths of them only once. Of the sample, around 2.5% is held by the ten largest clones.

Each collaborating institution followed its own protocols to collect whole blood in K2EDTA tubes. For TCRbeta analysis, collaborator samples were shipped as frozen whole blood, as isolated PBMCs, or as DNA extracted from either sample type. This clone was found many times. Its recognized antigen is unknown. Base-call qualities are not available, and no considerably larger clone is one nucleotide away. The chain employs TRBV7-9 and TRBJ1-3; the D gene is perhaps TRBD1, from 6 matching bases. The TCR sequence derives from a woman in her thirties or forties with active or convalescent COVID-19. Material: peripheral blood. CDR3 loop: CASSLEGGAGAGNTIYF. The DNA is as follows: TGTGCCAGCAGCTTAGAAGGGGGAGCAGGAGCAGGAAACACCATATATTTT.